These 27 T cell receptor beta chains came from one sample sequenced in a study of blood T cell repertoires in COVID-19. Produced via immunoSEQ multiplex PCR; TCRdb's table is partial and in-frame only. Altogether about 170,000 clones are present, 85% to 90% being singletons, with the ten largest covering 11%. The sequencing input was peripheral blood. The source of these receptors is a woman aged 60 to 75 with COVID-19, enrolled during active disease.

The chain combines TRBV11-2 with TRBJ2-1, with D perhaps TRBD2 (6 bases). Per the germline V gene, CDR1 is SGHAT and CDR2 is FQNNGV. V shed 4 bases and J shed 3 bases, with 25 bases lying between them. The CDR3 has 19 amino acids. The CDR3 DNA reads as TGTGCCAGCAGCTCTTCTAGCGTCTCCCTGGGAAATCTCTACAATGAGCAGTTCTTC. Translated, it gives CASSSSSVSLGNLYNEQFF.

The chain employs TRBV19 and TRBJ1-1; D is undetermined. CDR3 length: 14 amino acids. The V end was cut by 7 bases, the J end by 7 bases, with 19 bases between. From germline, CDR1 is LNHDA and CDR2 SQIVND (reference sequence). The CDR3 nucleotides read TGTGCCAGTAAGGTCTTAGACACGACATTTGAAGCTTTCTTT. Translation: CASKVLDTTFEAFF.

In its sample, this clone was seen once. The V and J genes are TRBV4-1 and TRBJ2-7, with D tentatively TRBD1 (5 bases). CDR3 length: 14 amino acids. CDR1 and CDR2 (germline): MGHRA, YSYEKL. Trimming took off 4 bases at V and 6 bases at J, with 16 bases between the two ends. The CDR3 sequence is CASSPPRALGEQYF. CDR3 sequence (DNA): TGCGCCAGCAGCCCGCCCAGGGCTTTGGGCGAGCAGTACTTC.

CDR3 protein: CASSGPSSTRSTDTQYF. The CDR3 nucleotides are TGTGCCAGCAGTGGACCCTCTAGCACCCGGAGCACAGATACGCAGTATTTT. The chain couples TRBV2 to TRBJ2-3, with D possibly TRBD2 on 5 matching bases. Germline CDR1 reads SNHLY; CDR2 reads FYNNEI. Deletions cut 4 bases from V and 0 bases from J, with 17 bases between. The CDR3 is 17 residues long. Supplemented by reference TRBV2 and TRBJ2-3, the full variable domain reads EPEVTQTPSHQVTQMGQEVILRCVPISNHLYFYWYRQILGQKVEFLVSFYNNEISEKSEIFDDQFSVERPDGSNFTLKIRSTKLEDSAMYFCASSGPSSTRSTDTQYFGPGTRLTVL.

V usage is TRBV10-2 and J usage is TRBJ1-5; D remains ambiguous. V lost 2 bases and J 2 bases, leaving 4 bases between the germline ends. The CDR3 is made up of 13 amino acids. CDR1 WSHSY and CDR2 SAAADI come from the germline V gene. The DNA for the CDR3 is TGCGCCAGCAGTGAGAGCGGCAATCAGCCCCAGCATTTT. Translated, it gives CASSESGNQPQHF.

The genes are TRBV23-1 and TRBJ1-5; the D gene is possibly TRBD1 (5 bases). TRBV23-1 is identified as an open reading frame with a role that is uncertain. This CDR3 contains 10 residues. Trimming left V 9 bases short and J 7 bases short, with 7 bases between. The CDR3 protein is CARYRQPQHF. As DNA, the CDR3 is TGCGCCAGATACAGGCAGCCCCAGCATTTT.

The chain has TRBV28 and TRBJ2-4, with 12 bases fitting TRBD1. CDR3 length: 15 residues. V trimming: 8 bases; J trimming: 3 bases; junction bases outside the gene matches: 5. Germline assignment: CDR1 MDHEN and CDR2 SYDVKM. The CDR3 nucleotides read TGTGCCAGCGGGACAGGGGGCGCCGGCAAAAACATTCAGTACTTC. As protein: CASGTGGAGKNIQYF.

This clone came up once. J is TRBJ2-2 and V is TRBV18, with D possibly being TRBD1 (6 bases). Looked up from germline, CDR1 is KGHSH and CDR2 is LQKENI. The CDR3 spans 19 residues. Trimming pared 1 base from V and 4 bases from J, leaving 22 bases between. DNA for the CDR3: TGTGCCAGCTCACCACGAGCGGACAGTTTTAGCGTAGCCACCGGGGAGCTGTTTTTT. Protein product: CASSPRADSFSVATGELFF.

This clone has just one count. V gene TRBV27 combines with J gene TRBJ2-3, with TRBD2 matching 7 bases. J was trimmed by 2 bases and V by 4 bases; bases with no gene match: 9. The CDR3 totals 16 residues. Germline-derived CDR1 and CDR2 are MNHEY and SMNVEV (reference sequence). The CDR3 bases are TGTGCCAGCAGTTACAGGTCGACTAGCAACACAGATACGCAGTATTTT. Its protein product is CASSYRSTSNTDTQYF.

Here the CDR3 DNA reads TGTGCCTTCGCCGGGACTGCCGGATTCTACGAGCAGTACTTC. It codes for CAFAGTAGFYEQYF. V gene TRBV30 combines with J gene TRBJ2-7; tentative D call: TRBD2 (6 bases). The CDR3 has 14 residues. CDR1 is GTSNPN, CDR2 SVGIG, per germline (reference sequence). V shed 7 bases and J shed 3 bases, with 19 bases lying between them. Full variable domain (missing parts from reference TRBV30 and TRBJ2-7): SQTIHQWPATLVQPVGSPLSLECTVEGTSNPNLYWYRQAAGRGLQLLFYSVGIGQISSEVPQNLSASRPQDRQFILSSKKLLLSDSGFYLCAFAGTAGFYEQYFGPGTRLTVT.

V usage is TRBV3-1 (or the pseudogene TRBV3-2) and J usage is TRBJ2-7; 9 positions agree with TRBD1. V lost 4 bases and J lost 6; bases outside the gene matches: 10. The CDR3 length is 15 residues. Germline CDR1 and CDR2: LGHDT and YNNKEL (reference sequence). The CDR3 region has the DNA TGTGCCAGCAGCCTGGGGGGACAGGGAGTTAGCGAGCAGTACTTC. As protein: CASSLGGQGVSEQYF.

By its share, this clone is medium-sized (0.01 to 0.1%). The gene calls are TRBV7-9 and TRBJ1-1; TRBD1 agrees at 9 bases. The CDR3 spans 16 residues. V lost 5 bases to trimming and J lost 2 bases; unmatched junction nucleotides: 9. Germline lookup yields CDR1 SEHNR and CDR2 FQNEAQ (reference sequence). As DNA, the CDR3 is TGTGCCAGCAGCACGGGGACAGGGTTAAGTAACACTGAAGCTTTCTTT. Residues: CASSTGTGLSNTEAFF.

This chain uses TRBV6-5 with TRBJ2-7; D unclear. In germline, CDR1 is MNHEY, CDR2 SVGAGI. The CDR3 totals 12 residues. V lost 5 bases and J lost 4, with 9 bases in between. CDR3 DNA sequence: TGTGCCAGCAGTCTAAATAGATACGAGCAGTACTTC. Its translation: CASSLNRYEQYF.

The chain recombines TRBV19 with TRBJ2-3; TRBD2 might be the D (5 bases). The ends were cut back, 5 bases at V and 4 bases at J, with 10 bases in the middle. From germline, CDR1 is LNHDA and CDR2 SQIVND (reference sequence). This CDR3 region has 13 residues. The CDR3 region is CASSRDRADTQYF. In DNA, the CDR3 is TGTGCCAGTAGTCGGGATCGGGCAGATACGCAGTATTTT. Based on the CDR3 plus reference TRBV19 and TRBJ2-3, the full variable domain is DGGITQSPKYLFRKEGQNVTLSCEQNLNHDAMYWYRQDPGQGLRLIYYSQIVNDFQKGDIAEGYSVSREKKESFPLTVTSAQKNPTAFYLCASSRDRADTQYFGPGTRLTVL.

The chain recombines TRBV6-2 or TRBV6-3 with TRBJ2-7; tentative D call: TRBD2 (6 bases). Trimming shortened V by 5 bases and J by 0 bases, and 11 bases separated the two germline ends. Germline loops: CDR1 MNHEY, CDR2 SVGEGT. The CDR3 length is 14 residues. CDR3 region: CASSTTRPSYEQYF. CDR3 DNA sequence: TGTGCCAGCAGTACGACTAGGCCCTCCTACGAGCAGTACTTC.

The CDR3 DNA reads as TGCGCCAGCAGCCAGTCTAGCGGGCGTACTACCTACAATGAGCAGTTCTTC. Encoded protein: CASSQSSGRTTYNEQFF. V and J are TRBV4-3 and TRBJ2-1; TRBD2 agrees at 8 bases. In germline, CDR1 is LGHNA, CDR2 YSLEER. CDR3 length: 17 amino acids. V was clipped by 3 bases and J by 2 bases; unmatched bases: 9.

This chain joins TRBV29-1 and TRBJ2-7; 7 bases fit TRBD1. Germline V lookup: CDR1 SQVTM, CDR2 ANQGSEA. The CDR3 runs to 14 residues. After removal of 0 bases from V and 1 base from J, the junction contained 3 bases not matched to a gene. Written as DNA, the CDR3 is TGCAGCGTTGAAGAATCGACAGGGTCCTACGAGCAGTACTTC. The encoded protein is CSVEESTGSYEQYF.

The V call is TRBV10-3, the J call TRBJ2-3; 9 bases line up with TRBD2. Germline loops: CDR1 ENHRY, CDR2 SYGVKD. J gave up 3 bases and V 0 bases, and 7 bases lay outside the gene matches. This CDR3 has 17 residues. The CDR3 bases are TGTGCCATCAGTGAGTCCCTGACTAGCGGTCGGACAGATACGCAGTATTTT. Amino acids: CAISESLTSGRTDTQYF.

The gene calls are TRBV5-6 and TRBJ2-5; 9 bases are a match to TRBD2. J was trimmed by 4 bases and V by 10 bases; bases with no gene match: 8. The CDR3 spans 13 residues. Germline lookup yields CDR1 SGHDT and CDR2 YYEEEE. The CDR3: CAVGREGVETQYF. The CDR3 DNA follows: TGTGCCGTGGGGCGGGAGGGAGTAGAGACCCAGTACTTC.

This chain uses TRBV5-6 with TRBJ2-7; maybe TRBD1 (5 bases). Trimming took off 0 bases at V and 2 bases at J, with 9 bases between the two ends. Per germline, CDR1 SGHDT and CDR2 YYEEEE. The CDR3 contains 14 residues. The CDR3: CASSLEQETYEQYF. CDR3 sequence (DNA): TGTGCCAGCAGCTTGGAACAGGAGACCTACGAGCAGTACTTC.

CDR3 region: CASSPDRPPGYNEKLFF. In DNA, the CDR3 is TGTGCCAGTAGTCCCGACAGACCCCCCGGATATAATGAAAAACTGTTTTTT. The chain has TRBV19 and TRBJ1-4; tentative D call: TRBD1 (5 bases). The CDR3 extends over 17 amino acids. With 5 bases removed from V and 4 bases from J, the gap between germline ends came to 20 bases. CDR1 LNHDA and CDR2 SQIVND come from the germline V gene (reference sequence).

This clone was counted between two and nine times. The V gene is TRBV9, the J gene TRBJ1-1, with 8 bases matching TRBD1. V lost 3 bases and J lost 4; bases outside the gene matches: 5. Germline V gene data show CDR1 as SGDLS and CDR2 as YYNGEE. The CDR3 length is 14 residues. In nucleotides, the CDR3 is TGTGCCAGCAGCGGGACAGGGTCCGGCACTGAAGCTTTCTTT. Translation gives CASSGTGSGTEAFF.

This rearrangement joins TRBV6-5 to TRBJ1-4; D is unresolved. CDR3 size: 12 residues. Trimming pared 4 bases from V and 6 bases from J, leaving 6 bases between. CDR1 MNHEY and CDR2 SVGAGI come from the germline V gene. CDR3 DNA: TGTGCCAGCAGTTCCGCAGATGAAAAACTGTTTTTT. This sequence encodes CASSSADEKLFF.

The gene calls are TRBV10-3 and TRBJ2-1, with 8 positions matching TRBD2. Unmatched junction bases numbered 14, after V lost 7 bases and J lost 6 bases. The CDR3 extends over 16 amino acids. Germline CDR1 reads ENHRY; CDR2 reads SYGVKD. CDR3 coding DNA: TGTGCCATCACGCCGGATGGATTAGCGGGGTTCAATGAGCAGTTCTTC. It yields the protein CAITPDGLAGFNEQFF.

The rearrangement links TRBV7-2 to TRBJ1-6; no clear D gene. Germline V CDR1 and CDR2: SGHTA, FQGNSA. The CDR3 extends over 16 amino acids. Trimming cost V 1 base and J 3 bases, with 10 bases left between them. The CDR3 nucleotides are TGTGCCAGCAGCTTAGTCCCCAGGAACTATAATTCACCCCTCCACTTT. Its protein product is CASSLVPRNYNSPLHF.

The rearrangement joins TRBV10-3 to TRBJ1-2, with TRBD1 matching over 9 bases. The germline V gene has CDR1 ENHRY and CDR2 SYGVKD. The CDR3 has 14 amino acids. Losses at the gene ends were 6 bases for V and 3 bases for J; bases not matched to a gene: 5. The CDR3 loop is CAISDYRGHYGYTF. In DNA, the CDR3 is TGTGCCATCAGCGATTACAGGGGGCACTATGGCTACACCTTC.

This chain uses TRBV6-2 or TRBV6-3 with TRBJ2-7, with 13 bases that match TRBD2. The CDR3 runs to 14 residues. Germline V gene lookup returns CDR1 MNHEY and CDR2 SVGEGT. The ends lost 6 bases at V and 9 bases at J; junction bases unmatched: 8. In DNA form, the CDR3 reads TGTGCCAGCAGCCCCGGACTAGCGGGAGTGCCGCAGTACTTC. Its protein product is CASSPGLAGVPQYF.